These 8 T cell receptor beta chains originate from one sample sequenced in a study of regulatory T cells in long-lasting Graves disease. iRepertoire HTBI primers and Arm-PCR of CDR3 regions built TCR beta libraries. TCRdb reanalysed the multiplex PCR reads using MiXCR and keeps one entry per CDR3 protein. This sample has approximately 390,000 distinct CDR3 sequences, with around 16% found just once. Specified time point: newly diagnosed GD, antithyroid drugs for less than 3 months. PBMC RNA was the source of the TCR library. These data are also associated with another study on T cells in Graves' hyperthyroidism and ophthalmopathy.

The sequences come from peripheral blood mononuclear cells (PBMCs), collected at new diagnosis, from a patient treated with antithyroid drugs. These receptors all stem from a woman aged 18-35 years with Graves disease.

The gene calls are TRBV2 and TRBJ1-3; the match to TRBD1 covers 7 bases. J was trimmed by 1 base and V by 6 bases; bases with no gene match: 6. The germline V gene encodes CDR1 SNHLY and CDR2 FYNNEI. CDR3 length equals 15 residues. The CDR3: CASREGQISGNTIYF. The CDR3 DNA reads TGTGCCAGCAGAGAGGGACAGATTTCTGGAAACACCATATATTTT.

The chain combines TRBV27 with TRBJ1-6; TRBD1 might be the D (5 bases). This CDR3 has 14 residues. V lost 2 bases and J lost 6, with 8 bases in between. The V gene's germline CDR1 is MNHEY and CDR2 SMNVEV (reference sequence). CDR3 in DNA: TGTGCCAGCAGTTTAGCACAGGTTAATTCACCCCTCCACTTT. Translating gives CASSLAQVNSPLHF.

With regard to this clonotype: Being one base from a much bigger clone, this may be a read error. CDR3 DNA sequence: TGTGCCAGCACCTACCGGGCAGCGATCTACGAGCAGTACTTC. Translated, it gives CASTYRAAIYEQYF. The chain joins TRBV6-1 to TRBJ2-7, with D unclear. This CDR3 contains 14 residues. Trimming removed 7 bases from V and 3 bases from J, with 16 bases in between. CDR1 and CDR2 from the germline V gene are MNHNS and SASEGT.

This clonotype was counted many times. The V call is TRBV18, the J call TRBJ2-3; TRBD2 matches at 9 bases. The germline V gene encodes CDR1 KGHSH and CDR2 LQKENI. Trimming at V came to 1 base and at J to 2 bases, leaving 1 base not matched to a gene. This CDR3 contains 15 residues. CDR3 DNA sequence: TGTGCCAGCTCACCACTAGCGGGGGTCACAGATACGCAGTATTTT. This sequence encodes CASSPLAGVTDTQYF.

This clonotype showed up many times. This chain joins TRBV7-9 and TRBJ2-7, with 7 bases matching TRBD1. Germline lookup yields CDR1 SEHNR and CDR2 FQNEAQ (reference sequence). This CDR3 spans 14 amino acids. With 6 bases clipped from V and 2 bases from J, the junction kept 7 bases outside the gene matches. The CDR3 sequence is CASRPRDRTYEQYF. CDR3 DNA: TGTGCCAGCAGACCCCGGGACAGAACCTACGAGCAGTACTTC.

This rearrangement joins TRBV7-9 to TRBJ2-2; 16 nucleotides agree with TRBD2. Trimming cost V 5 bases and J 6 bases; bases outside gene matches: 3. CDR3 size: 16 residues. Germline V lookup: CDR1 SEHNR, CDR2 FQNEAQ (reference sequence). CDR3 loop: CASSPGTSGRAGELFF. The CDR3 DNA sequence: TGTGCCAGCAGCCCCGGGACTAGCGGGAGGGCCGGGGAGCTGTTTTTT.

This clonotype was seen repeatedly, ten times or more. V and J are TRBV7-9 and TRBJ1-2; no clear D. Germline V gives CDR1 SEHNR, CDR2 FQNEAQ (reference sequence). The CDR3 is 14 residues long. V lost 7 bases to trimming and J lost 8 bases, with 20 bases between them. Here the CDR3 reads CASTHPAGFIGYTF. CDR3 bases: TGTGCCAGCACCCACCCGGCAGGATTTATCGGCTACACCTTC.

Comment on this clonotype: A much larger clone is a single base away; this may be a read error. The rearrangement links TRBV12-3 or TRBV12-4 to TRBJ1-5; the D is unclear. The CDR3 is 12 residues long. This CDR3 is CASSSMAQSQHF. The CDR3 region has the DNA TGTGCCAGCAGTTCCATGGCTCAGTCCCAGCATTTT.